These 29 T cell receptor beta chains were all obtained from the same sample, sequenced in a study of lung T cells in sarcoidosis with Löfgren's syndrome. TCRdb reprocessed the reads via MiXCR and lists one record per CDR3 protein. The repertoire consists of over a thousand distinct CDR3 sequences, with roughly 22% occurring once and the leading ten covering approximately 14%. The sample comprised CD4+ T cells from PBMCs. These receptors were obtained from a human donor with sarcoidosis (Löfgren's syndrome or another form), or a control subject (not recorded which).

Many counts were recorded for this clonotype. This rearrangement joins TRBV11-2 to TRBJ2-7, with D maybe TRBD1 (6 bases). This CDR3 has 14 residues. V dropped 5 bases and J dropped 2 bases, with 13 bases sitting between them. Germline-derived CDR1 and CDR2 are SGHAT and FQNNGV. Here the CDR3 reads CASSPTRDTYEQYF. In DNA form, the CDR3 reads TGTGCCAGCAGCCCAACCCGGGACACCTACGAGCAGTACTTC.

By proportion, this clonotype is medium-sized (0.01 to 0.1%). The chain uses TRBV18 and TRBJ2-7; 12 bases fit TRBD2. V was pared by 4 bases and J by 6 bases, with 4 bases of the junction left unmatched. The germline V gene encodes CDR1 KGHSH and CDR2 LQKENI. The length of the CDR3 is 14 residues. The CDR3 sequence: CASSRLAGESEQYF. In nucleotides, the CDR3 is TGTGCCAGCTCACGACTAGCGGGAGAAAGCGAGCAGTACTTC.

This clonotype is classed as medium-sized (0.01 to 0.1%). This sequence joins TRBV3-1 and TRBJ1-2; TRBD1 aligns across 7 bases. V was clipped by 1 base and J by 6 bases; unmatched bases: 2. Germline CDR1 is LGHDT and CDR2 is YNNKEL (reference sequence). There are 13 residues in the CDR3. The CDR3 sequence is CASSQGQGHGYTF. The DNA for the CDR3 is TGTGCCAGCAGCCAAGGACAGGGTCATGGCTACACCTTC.

With regard to this clonotype: Just one base apart from a much larger clone, this may be a read error. V is TRBV2 and J is TRBJ1-1; D unclear. Germline CDR1 SNHLY, CDR2 FYNNEI. The CDR3 extends over 13 amino acids. The CDR3 DNA reads TGTGCCAAGCTACCGGGTCTGAACGCTGAAGCTTTCTTT. It encodes CAKLPGLNAEAFF. The full variable domain, with the rest looked up from reference TRBV2 and TRBJ1-1, is EPEVTQTPSHQVTQMGQEVILRCVPISNHLYFYWYRQILGQKVEFLVSFYNNEISEKSEIFDDQFSVERPDGSNFTLKIRSTKLEDSAMYFCAKLPGLNAEAFFGQGTRLTVV.

By frequency in the sample, this clonotype is large. The J gene is TRBJ1-2, the V gene TRBV20-1; TRBD1 matches at 9 bases. From germline, CDR1 is DFQATT and CDR2 SNEGSKA (reference sequence). V shed 2 bases and J 7 bases; nucleotides not matched to a gene: 8. The CDR3 loop spans 14 amino acids. The CDR3 coding sequence is TGCAGTGCTAGACCGGACAGGGGTTACTCTGGCTACACCTTC. Encoded protein: CSARPDRGYSGYTF.

This clonotype is termed large. The junction shows a germline mismatch at one end, possibly a read error. The J gene is TRBJ1-1, the V gene TRBV28; no definite D call. This CDR3 has 12 amino acids. CDR1 is MDHEN, CDR2 SYDVKM, per germline. CDR3 loop: CASRVMNTEAFF. Here the CDR3 DNA reads TGTGCCAGCAGGGTTATGAACACTGAGGCTTTCTTT.

This clonotype is termed large (0.1 to 1%). The V call is TRBV20-1, the J call TRBJ2-7, with unresolved D. Trimming took off 3 bases at V and 7 bases at J, with 13 bases between the two ends. This CDR3 has 12 residues. Germline CDR1 reads DFQATT; CDR2 reads SNEGSKA (reference sequence). DNA of the CDR3: TGCAGTGCTAGGGCCGACTTCGGTGAGCAGTACTTC. The encoded protein is CSARADFGEQYF.

This clonotype was picked up a small number of times. Since a much larger clone is just one base distant, this may be a read error. This chain joins TRBV6-6 and TRBJ2-7; D is possibly TRBD2 (7 bases). Germline V gene lookup returns CDR1 MNHNY and CDR2 SVGAGI (reference sequence). V gave up 2 bases and J gave up 9 bases, with 23 bases separating them. The length of the CDR3 is 16 residues. CDR3 loop: CASSYGLGGMGNGQYF. The CDR3 bases are TGTGCCAGCAGTTACGGACTAGGGGGTATGGGTAACGGGCAGTACTTC.

Concerning this clonotype: A much larger clone lies one base from this, so it may be a read error. The V gene is TRBV7-9, the J gene TRBJ2-1, with 9 bases that match TRBD2. This CDR3 is built from 16 residues. The germline V gene has CDR1 SEHNR and CDR2 FQNEAQ (reference sequence). The CDR3: CASSPSLAGTYNEQSF. CDR3 in DNA: TGTGCCAGCAGCCCGTCTCTAGCGGGAACCTACAATGAGCAGTCCTTC.

By sample share, this clonotype is large. The rearrangement uses TRBV20-1 and TRBJ2-1, with 8 bases aligning to TRBD2. Germline assignment: CDR1 DFQATT and CDR2 SNEGSKA (reference sequence). The V gene end was trimmed by 3 bases and the J gene end by 13 bases; junction bases not matched to a gene: 11. The CDR3 sequence is 13 residues long. The chain's CDR3 is CSASSRTSWTQFF. The CDR3 nucleotides are TGCAGTGCTAGTTCCAGGACTAGCTGGACACAGTTCTTC.

This clonotype was seen a few times. The V call is TRBV11-2, the J call TRBJ2-7, with D possibly being TRBD2 (7 bases). There are 14 residues in the CDR3. V was trimmed by 4 bases and J by 2 bases, leaving 12 bases between them. Germline-derived CDR1 and CDR2 are SGHAT and FQNNGV. CDR3 loop: CASSSQGGTYEQYF. The CDR3 DNA sequence: TGTGCCAGCAGCTCACAGGGAGGGACCTACGAGCAGTACTTC.

Judged by abundance, this clonotype is large. The chain recombines TRBV6-2 or TRBV6-3 with TRBJ2-3; unclear D gene. CDR1 and CDR2 (germline): MNHEY, SVGEGT. The CDR3 has 13 amino acids. CDR3 DNA: TGTGCTAGCCGAAGCCTCGTCGCAGATACGCAGTATTTT. Protein: CASRSLVADTQYF.

This clonotype rates as medium-sized. This chain uses TRBV29-1 with TRBJ1-2, with D uncertain. The CDR3 extends over 11 amino acids. Germline-derived CDR1 and CDR2 are SQVTM and ANQGSEA. V dropped 3 bases and J dropped 2 bases, with 4 bases sitting between them. In DNA form, the CDR3 reads TGCAGCGTTGAGGGCAACTATGGCTACACCTTC. Amino acids: CSVEGNYGYTF.

The genes are TRBV10-3 and TRBJ2-7; D uncertain. The J call may be mistaken, given a closer DNA end match to TRBJ2-1. Germline CDR1 and CDR2: ENHRY and SYGVKD. CDR3 length: 15 amino acids. The CDR3, as DNA: TGTGCCATCAGTGACCTCCTTCCTCCTTGGTACGAGCAGTTCTTC. Protein product: CAISDLLPPWYEQFF.

In its sample, this clonotype is large. The V gene is TRBV5-1, the J gene TRBJ1-1; 9 bases fit TRBD1. Germline assignment: CDR1 SGHRS and CDR2 YFSETQ. V shed 7 bases and J 6 bases; nucleotides not matched to a gene: 7. The CDR3 totals 13 residues. The CDR3 reads CASGTGNKAEAFF. CDR3 DNA: TGCGCCAGCGGGACAGGGAATAAAGCTGAAGCTTTCTTT. Full variable domain (missing parts from reference TRBV5-1 and TRBJ1-1): KAGVTQTPRYLIKTRGQQVTLSCSPISGHRSVSWYQQTPGQGLQFLFEYFSETQRNKGNFPGRFSGRQFSNSRSEMNVSTLELGDSALYLCASGTGNKAEAFFGQGTRLTVV.

By share, this clonotype counts as large. As DNA, the CDR3 is TGTGCCAGCAGCCCCCAGCCGACAGATAATTCACCCCTCCACTTT. It encodes CASSPQPTDNSPLHF. The chain joins TRBV3-1 to TRBJ1-6; D perhaps matches TRBD1 (5 bases). The CDR3 consists of 15 residues. Germline CDR1 is LGHDT and CDR2 is YNNKEL (reference sequence). The germline V and J ends were trimmed by 4 bases and 5 bases, with 12 bases remaining between them.

This clonotype is large by share. This chain links TRBV7-7 with TRBJ2-7; D is possibly TRBD1 (6 bases). CDR1 and CDR2 from the germline V gene are SSHAT and FNYEAQ (reference sequence). The CDR3 runs to 13 residues. The V end was cut by 2 bases, the J end by 5 bases, with 10 bases between. The DNA of the CDR3 is TGTGCCAGCAGCTTAACAGGGAGCCACGAGCAGTACTTC. It translates to CASSLTGSHEQYF.

For this clonotype: One end of the junction is discordant with germline, which a read error may explain. CDR3 bases: TGTGCCAGCAGCTTACAGACTTCCCGAAGCTCCTATAATGAGCAGCTCTTC. Translated, it gives CASSLQTSRSSYNEQLF. This sequence joins TRBV7-2 and TRBJ2-1; D ambiguous. Germline CDR1 reads SGHTA; CDR2 reads FQGNSA. CDR3 length equals 17 residues.

By sample fraction, this clonotype is large. The chain recombines TRBV3-1 with TRBJ2-3; 10 nucleotides agree with TRBD2. V shed 1 base and J 4 bases; nucleotides not matched to a gene: 5. Looked up from germline, CDR1 is LGHDT and CDR2 is YNNKEL (reference sequence). The CDR3 is 16 amino acids. CDR3 DNA: TGTGCCAGCAGCCAAGTTGGTCTAGCGGGAGCAGATACGCAGTATTTT. This codes for CASSQVGLAGADTQYF.

The V call is TRBV15, the J call TRBJ1-1; 7 bases line up with TRBD1. After removal of 5 bases from V and 5 bases from J, the junction contained 8 bases not matched to a gene. Germline V lookup: CDR1 LNHNV, CDR2 YYDKDF (reference sequence). This CDR3 is 14 amino acids long. CDR3 region: CATSGKTGTTEAFF. For the CDR3, the DNA is TGTGCCACCAGCGGCAAGACAGGGACTACTGAAGCTTTCTTT.

On this clonotype: In this CDR3 the conserved last residue, phenylalanine or tryptophan, is missing, so a read error is likely. Because the CDR3's place on the DNA is in doubt, the DNA is left out and the CDR3 is given as listed by TCRdb. The chain carries TRBV2 and TRBJ2-7; TRBD1 is the table's D call, not checked against the DNA. Ends included, the CDR3 has 13 residues. The germline V gene encodes CDR1 SNHLY and CDR2 FYNNEI. CDR3 sequence: CASSALPGAERYL.

V gene TRBV20-1 combines with J gene TRBJ1-3, with unresolved D. The CDR3 totals 13 residues. The V end lost 5 bases, the J end lost 15 bases, and 23 bases lay between the germline ends. Germline CDR1 is DFQATT and CDR2 is SNEGSKA (reference sequence). CDR3 protein: CSAAVNSGNTTYF. Written as DNA, the CDR3 is TGCAGTGCTGCGGTGAACTCTGGAAACACAACATATTTT.

The CDR3 reads CASLGLLTYEQYF. In DNA, the CDR3 is TGTGCCAGTCTAGGACTTTTGACCTACGAGCAGTACTTC. The rearrangement links TRBV6-2 or TRBV6-3 to TRBJ2-7; D is perhaps TRBD2 (5 bases). The CDR3 consists of 13 residues. V was cut by 9 bases and J by 2 bases, with 14 bases left in between. Germline lookup yields CDR1 MNHEY and CDR2 SVGEGT.

In regard to this clonotype: An end of the junction does not agree with germline; a read error may underlie this. The chain combines TRBV7-9 with TRBJ1-1; no reliable D call. The CDR3 is 12 amino acids. Germline-derived CDR1 and CDR2 are SEHNR and FQNEAQ (reference sequence). The CDR3 DNA reads as TGTGCCAGCAGCTTATCCTTACCTGAAGCTTTCTTC. This codes for CASSLSLPEAFF.

This clonotype appeared once. One end of the junction varies from germline; a read error may be responsible. The rearrangement joins TRBV15 to TRBJ2-3, with D perhaps TRBD2 (6 bases). Germline V lookup: CDR1 LNHNV, CDR2 YYDKDF (reference sequence). The CDR3 runs to 14 residues. The CDR3 DNA is TGTGCCACCGGCAGACCGGGAGGCACAGATACGCAGTATTTT. It specifies CATGRPGGTDTQYF.

This clonotype was found a few times. A read error may explain this, as a much larger clone is one base away. The chain joins TRBV9 to TRBJ2-5; the D gene is possibly TRBD2 (5 bases). Germline V gene sequence: CDR1 SGDLS, CDR2 YYNGEE. CDR3 length equals 14 residues. V was clipped by 4 bases and J by 5 bases, with 15 bases between them. The CDR3 DNA reads as TGTGCCAGCAGCCCCCCGGGAAGTGCGGAGACCCAGTACTTC. This translates into CASSPPGSAETQYF. Full variable domain (missing parts from reference TRBV9 and TRBJ2-5): DSGVTQTPKHLITATGQRVTLRCSPRSGDLSVYWYQQSLDQGLQFLIQYYNGEERAKGNILERFSAQQFPDLHSELNLSSLELGDSALYFCASSPPGSAETQYFGPGTRLLVL.

By sample share, this clonotype is medium-sized (0.01 to 0.1%). This chain connects TRBV30 to TRBJ1-5, with 9 bases that match TRBD1. The V gene's germline CDR1 is GTSNPN and CDR2 SVGIG (reference sequence). V lost 5 bases to trimming and J lost 5 bases; unmatched junction nucleotides: 4. The length of the CDR3 is 13 residues. The CDR3 reads CAWGTGIDQPQHF. The CDR3 DNA is TGTGCCTGGGGGACAGGGATCGATCAGCCCCAGCATTTT. Together with reference TRBV30 and TRBJ1-5, the CDR3 gives the full variable domain: SQTIHQWPATLVQPVGSPLSLECTVEGTSNPNLYWYRQAAGRGLQLLFYSVGIGQISSEVPQNLSASRPQDRQFILSSKKLLLSDSGFYLCAWGTGIDQPQHFGDGTRLSIL.

The sample holds many counts of this clonotype. The chain links TRBV3-1 to TRBJ2-7; the match to TRBD2 covers 7 bases. The V segment lost 4 bases and the J segment 2 bases; nucleotides outside the gene matches: 11. CDR1 and CDR2 from the germline V gene are LGHDT and YNNKEL (reference sequence). The CDR3 runs 16 residues. The CDR3 loop is CASSPTWTGGAYEQYF. In DNA, the CDR3 is TGTGCCAGCAGCCCGACTTGGACGGGGGGTGCCTACGAGCAGTACTTC.

This clonotype is categorized as medium-sized (0.01 to 0.1%). The chain joins TRBV10-3 to TRBJ2-7; the D gene is possibly TRBD2 (6 bases). V lost 4 bases and J 5 bases, leaving 12 bases between the germline ends. CDR3 size: 13 residues. Germline CDR1 ENHRY, CDR2 SYGVKD. The chain's CDR3 is CAISAGEEDEQYF. CDR3 DNA: TGTGCCATCAGTGCCGGGGAGGAGGACGAGCAGTACTTC.